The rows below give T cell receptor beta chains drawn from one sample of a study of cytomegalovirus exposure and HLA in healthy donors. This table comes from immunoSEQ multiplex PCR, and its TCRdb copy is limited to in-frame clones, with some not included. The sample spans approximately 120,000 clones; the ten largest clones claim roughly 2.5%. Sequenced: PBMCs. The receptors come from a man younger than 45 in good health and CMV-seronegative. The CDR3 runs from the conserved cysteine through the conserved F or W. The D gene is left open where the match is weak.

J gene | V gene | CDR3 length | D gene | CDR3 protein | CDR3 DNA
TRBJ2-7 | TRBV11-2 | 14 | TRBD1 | CASSPFDRGYEQYF | TGTGCCAGCAGCCCCTTCGACAGGGGCTACGAGCAGTACTTC
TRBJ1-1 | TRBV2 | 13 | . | CASMPDRNTEAFF | TGTGCCAGCATGCCGGACAGGAACACTGAAGCTTTCTTT
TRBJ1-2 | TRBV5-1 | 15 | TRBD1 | CASSKGQGGTEGYTF | TGCGCCAGCAGCAAGGGACAGGGAGGGACAGAGGGCTACACCTTC
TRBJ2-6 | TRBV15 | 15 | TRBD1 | CATSNRGPGANVLTF | TGTGCCACCAGCAACAGGGGGCCTGGGGCCAACGTCCTGACTTTC
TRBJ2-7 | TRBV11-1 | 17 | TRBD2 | CASSWGLERVPSYEQYF | TGTGCCAGCAGCTGGGGACTAGAGCGGGTCCCCTCCTACGAGCAGTACTTC
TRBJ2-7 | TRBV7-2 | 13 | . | CASSLFSAYEQYF | TGTGCCAGCAGCTTATTCTCGGCCTACGAGCAGTACTTC
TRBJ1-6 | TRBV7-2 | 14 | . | CASSGLGPDSPLHF | TGTGCCAGCAGCGGACTAGGGCCTGATTCACCCCTCCACTTT
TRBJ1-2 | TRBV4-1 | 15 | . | CASSQDLQAGGGYTF | TGCGCCAGCAGCCAAGATTTACAGGCGGGAGGGGGCTACACCTTC
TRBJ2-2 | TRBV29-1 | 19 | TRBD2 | CSVEAPGLAGPRATGELFF | TGCAGCGTTGAAGCGCCGGGACTAGCGGGCCCCCGCGCCACCGGGGAGCTGTTTTTT
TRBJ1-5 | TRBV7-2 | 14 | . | CASSTRVGNQPQHF | TGTGCCAGCAGCACCAGGGTCGGCAATCAGCCCCAGCATTTT
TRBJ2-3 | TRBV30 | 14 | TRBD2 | CASTISGEGDTQYF | TGTGCCTCCACGATTAGCGGGGAAGGAGATACGCAGTATTTT
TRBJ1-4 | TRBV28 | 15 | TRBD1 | CASSFFGTGGEKLFF | TGTGCCAGCAGTTTCTTCGGGACAGGCGGTGAAAAACTGTTTTTT
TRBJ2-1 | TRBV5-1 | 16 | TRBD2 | CASSLTSGRGYNEQFF | TGCGCCAGCAGCTTGACTAGCGGGAGAGGCTACAATGAGCAGTTCTTC
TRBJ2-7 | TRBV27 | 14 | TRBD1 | CASSTGDRGGEQYF | TGTGCCAGCAGCACGGGTGACAGGGGAGGCGAGCAGTACTTC
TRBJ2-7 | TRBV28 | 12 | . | CASTSGLSGQYF | TGTGCCAGCACCTCAGGACTGTCCGGGCAGTACTTC
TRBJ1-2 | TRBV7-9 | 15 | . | CASSSTDNGNYGYTF | TGTGCCAGCAGCTCAACAGACAACGGTAACTATGGCTACACCTTC
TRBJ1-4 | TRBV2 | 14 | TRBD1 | CASKQGQMVEKLFF | TGTGCCAGCAAGCAGGGACAGATGGTCGAAAAACTGTTTTTT
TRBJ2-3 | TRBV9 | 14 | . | CASSVGQATDTQYF | TGTGCCAGCAGCGTAGGGCAGGCCACAGATACGCAGTATTTT
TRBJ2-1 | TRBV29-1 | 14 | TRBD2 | CSNIGGSSYNEQFF | TGCAGCAACATCGGCGGGAGCTCCTACAATGAGCAGTTCTTC
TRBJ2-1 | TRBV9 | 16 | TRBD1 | CASSGTGTGRYNEQFF | TGTGCCAGCAGCGGTACCGGGACAGGGCGTTACAATGAGCAGTTCTTC
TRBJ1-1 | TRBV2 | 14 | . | CASSLGGINTEAFF | TGTGCCAGCAGTCTGGGGGGGATCAACACTGAAGCTTTCTTT
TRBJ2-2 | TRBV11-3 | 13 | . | CASAGTNTGELFF | TGTGCCAGCGCCGGGACAAACACCGGGGAGCTGTTTTTT
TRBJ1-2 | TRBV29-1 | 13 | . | CSVEGGSYYGYTF | TGCAGCGTTGAAGGGGGCAGTTACTATGGCTACACCTTC
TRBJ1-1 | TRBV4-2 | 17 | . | CASSQGNAGFRNTEAFF | TGTGCCAGCAGCCAAGGAAATGCGGGTTTTAGGAACACTGAAGCTTTCTTT
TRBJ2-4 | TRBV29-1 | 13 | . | CSYRGATKNIQYF | TGCAGCTATCGGGGGGCTACTAAAAACATTCAGTACTTC
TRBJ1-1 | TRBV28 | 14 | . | CASSRRGRDTEAFF | TGTGCCAGCAGCCGCAGGGGACGGGACACTGAAGCTTTCTTT
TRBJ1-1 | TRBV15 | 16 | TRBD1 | CATSSGTVLMNTEAFF | TGTGCCACCAGCAGCGGGACAGTCCTCATGAACACTGAAGCTTTCTTT
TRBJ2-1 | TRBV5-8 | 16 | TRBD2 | CASSLVTSGSGGEQFF | TGTGCCAGCAGCTTGGTGACTAGCGGGAGTGGCGGTGAGCAGTTCTTC